The T cell receptor beta chain described here comes from a study of cytomegalovirus exposure and HLA in healthy donors. The donors were members of the roughly 120-subject validation cohort (separate from the approximately 670-subject first cohort). TCRdb's table, derived via immunoSEQ multiplex PCR, lists solely in-frame clones and lacks some. Here the sample spans about 270,000 clones, 70% to 90% being singletons. Points on this clone: As yet, its antigen is unknown.

Findings and limits, study-wide: Generally TCR sequences proved uncommon, though certain public TCRs appeared in numerous donors. The classifier reportedly diagnosed cytomegalovirus status with high specificity and sensitivity. According to the study, 180 or so TCR beta chains were cytomegalovirus-associated.

There are 16 residues in the CDR3. Losses at the gene ends were 6 bases for V and 6 bases for J; bases not matched to a gene: 14. CDR1 SGDLS and CDR2 YYNGEE come from the germline V gene. This sequence was found in a woman under 30 in good health and CMV-seronegative. The chain employs TRBV9 and TRBJ2-1; the match to TRBD2 covers 8 bases. Sequenced input: PBMCs. This chain's CDR3 is CASNGGGTRNPNEQFF. The CDR3 DNA follows: TGTGCCAGCAACGGGGGTGGGACTAGGAATCCCAATGAGCAGTTCTTC.